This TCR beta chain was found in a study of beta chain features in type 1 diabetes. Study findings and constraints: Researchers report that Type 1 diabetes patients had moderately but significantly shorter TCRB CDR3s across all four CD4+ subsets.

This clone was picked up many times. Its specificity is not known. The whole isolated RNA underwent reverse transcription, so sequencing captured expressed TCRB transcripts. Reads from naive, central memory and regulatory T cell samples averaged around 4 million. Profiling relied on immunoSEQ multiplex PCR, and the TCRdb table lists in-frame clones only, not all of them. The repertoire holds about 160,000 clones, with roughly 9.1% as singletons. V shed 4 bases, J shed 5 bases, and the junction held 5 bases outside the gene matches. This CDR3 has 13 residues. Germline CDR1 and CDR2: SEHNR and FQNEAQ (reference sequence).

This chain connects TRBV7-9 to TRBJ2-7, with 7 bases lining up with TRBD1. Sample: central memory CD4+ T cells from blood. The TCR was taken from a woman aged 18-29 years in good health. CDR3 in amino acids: CASSSRQGDEQYF. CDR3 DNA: TGTGCCAGCAGCTCTCGACAGGGCGACGAGCAGTACTTC.